The sequence of this T cell receptor beta chain was determined in a study of blood T cell repertoires in COVID-19. Looking at the study overall: The United States, Italy and Spain provided the acute and convalescent COVID-19 samples.

The authors' processing: Reference gene primer amplification yielded estimated nucleated cell counts. Here immunoSEQ multiplex PCR was the method, and the copy in TCRdb shows in-frame clones only, minus some. Clonal size and the V and J genes are those of that table, whereas D and trimming came from the DNA. The repertoire holds around 300,000 clones, 90% seen once, with 6.3% in the top ten. With V trimmed by 4 bases and J by 2 bases, 8 bases remained unmatched. CDR1 LGHDT and CDR2 YNNKEL come from the germline V gene (reference sequence). CDR3 size: 16 residues. In this sample, this clone turned up once.

Sequencing was performed on peripheral blood. The V and J genes are TRBV3-1 (or the pseudogene TRBV3-2) and TRBJ2-7; TRBD2 matches 10 bases. The sequence was obtained from a woman in her forties or fifties with COVID-19, enrolled during active disease. The chain's CDR3 is CASSRRLAGVPYEQYF. CDR3 DNA: TGTGCCAGCAGCCGACGGCTAGCGGGAGTCCCCTACGAGCAGTACTTC.